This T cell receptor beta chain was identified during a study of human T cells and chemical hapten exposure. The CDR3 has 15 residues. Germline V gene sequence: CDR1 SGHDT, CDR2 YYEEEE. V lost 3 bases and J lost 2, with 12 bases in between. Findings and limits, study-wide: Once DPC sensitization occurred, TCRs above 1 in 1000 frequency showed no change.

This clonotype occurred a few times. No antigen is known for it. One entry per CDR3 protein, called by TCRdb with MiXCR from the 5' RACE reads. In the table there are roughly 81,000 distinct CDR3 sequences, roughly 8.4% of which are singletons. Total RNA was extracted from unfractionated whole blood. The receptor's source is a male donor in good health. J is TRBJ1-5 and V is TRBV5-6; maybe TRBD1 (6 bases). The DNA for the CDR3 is TGTGCCAGCAGCTACAGGGTCCTGGGCAATCAGCCCCAGCATTTT. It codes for CASSYRVLGNQPQHF.